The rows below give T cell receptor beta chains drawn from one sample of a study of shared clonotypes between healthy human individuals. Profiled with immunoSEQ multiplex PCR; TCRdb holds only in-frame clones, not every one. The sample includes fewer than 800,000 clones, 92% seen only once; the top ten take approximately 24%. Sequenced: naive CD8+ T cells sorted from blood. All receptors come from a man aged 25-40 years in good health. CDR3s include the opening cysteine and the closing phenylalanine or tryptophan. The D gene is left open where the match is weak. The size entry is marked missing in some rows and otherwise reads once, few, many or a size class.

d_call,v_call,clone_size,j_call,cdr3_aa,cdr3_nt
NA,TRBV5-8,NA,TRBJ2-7,CASSLYDSSYEQYF,TGTGCCAGCAGCTTGTACGACAGCTCCTACGAGCAGTACTTC
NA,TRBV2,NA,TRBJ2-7,CASSFTRVPYEQYF,TGTGCCAGCAGTTTTACTAGAGTTCCCTACGAGCAGTACTTC
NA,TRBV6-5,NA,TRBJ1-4,CASSSWGTTSNEKLFF,TGTGCCAGCAGTTCTTGGGGGACGACGTCTAATGAAAAACTGTTTTTT
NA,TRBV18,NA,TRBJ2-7,CASSPGNGYEQYF,TGTGCCAGCTCACCAGGGAACGGGTACGAGCAGTACTTC
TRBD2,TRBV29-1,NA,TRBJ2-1,CSVVAGGQFF,TGCAGCGTTGTAGCGGGGGGGCAGTTCTTC
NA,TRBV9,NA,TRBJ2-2,CASSPVGNTGELFF,TGTGCCAGCAGCCCTGTGGGGAACACCGGGGAGCTGTTTTTT
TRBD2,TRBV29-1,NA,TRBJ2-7,CSVEGGEGYEQYF,TGCAGCGTTGAAGGCGGGGAGGGGTACGAGCAGTACTTC
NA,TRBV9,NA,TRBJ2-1,CASSAGYEQFF,TGTGCCAGCAGCGCTGGATACGAGCAGTTCTTC
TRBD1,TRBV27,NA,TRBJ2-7,CASSLVLEGERAQGEYF,TGTGCCAGCAGTCTAGTATTAGAAGGGGAGAGAGCGCAGGGGGAGTACTTC
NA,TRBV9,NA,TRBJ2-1,CASSVGGLDEQFF,TGTGCCAGCAGCGTGGGGGGGCTCGATGAGCAGTTCTTC
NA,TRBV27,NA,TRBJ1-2,CASSPGASGYTF,TGTGCCAGCAGTCCTGGAGCGAGTGGCTACACCTTC
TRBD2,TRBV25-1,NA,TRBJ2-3,CASSGGFGRARDTQYF,TGTGCCAGCAGTGGGGGTTTCGGGAGGGCCAGAGATACGCAGTATTTT
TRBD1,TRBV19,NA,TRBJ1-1,CASSIATGQGVRGTEAFF,TGTGCCAGTAGTATAGCTACGGGACAGGGAGTAAGAGGGACTGAAGCTTTCTTT
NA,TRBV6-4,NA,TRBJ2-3,CASSDVGAGSSTDTQYF,TGTGCCAGCAGTGACGTGGGGGCCGGCTCGAGCACAGATACGCAGTATTTT
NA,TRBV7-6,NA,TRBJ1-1,CASSAERVGTGKAFF,TGTGCCAGCAGCGCGGAGAGGGTAGGAACTGGCAAAGCTTTCTTT
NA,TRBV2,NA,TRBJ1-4,CASSAELQGSGEKLFF,TGTGCCAGCAGCGCCGAACTACAGGGTTCAGGGGAAAAACTGTTTTTT
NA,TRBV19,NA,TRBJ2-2,CASSIVVSGELFF,TGTGCCAGTAGTATTGTAGTATCCGGGGAGCTGTTTTTT
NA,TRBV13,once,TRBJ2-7,CASSSLSGTGIYEQYF,TGTGCCAGCAGCTCCCTTAGCGGGACAGGTATTTACGAGCAGTACTTC
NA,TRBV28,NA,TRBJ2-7,CASSLKRAYEQYF,TGTGCCAGCAGTCTAAAAAGAGCCTACGAGCAGTACTTC
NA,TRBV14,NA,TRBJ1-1,CASSFLTAEAFF,TGTGCCAGCAGCTTCTTAACTGCTGAAGCTTTCTTT
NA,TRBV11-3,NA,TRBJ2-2,CASSSPEGVDTGELFF,TGTGCCAGCAGCTCCCCAGAGGGGGTAGATACCGGGGAGCTGTTTTTT
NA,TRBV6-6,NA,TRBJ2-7,CASSPRTVHEQYF,TGTGCCAGCAGTCCCCGGACAGTTCACGAGCAGTACTTC
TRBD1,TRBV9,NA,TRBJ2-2,CASSDRGINTGELFF,TGTGCCAGCAGCGACAGGGGGATAAACACCGGGGAGCTGTTTTTT
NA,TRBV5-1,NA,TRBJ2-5,CASSFKGARAEQETQYF,TGCGCCAGCAGCTTCAAAGGGGCGAGGGCGGAGCAAGAGACCCAGTACTTC
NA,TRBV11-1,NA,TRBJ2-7,CASSFSGASYEQYF,TGTGCCAGCAGCTTTTCAGGGGCCTCCTACGAGCAGTACTTC
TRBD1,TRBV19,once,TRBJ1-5,CASSIVGQGYQPQHF,TGTGCCAGTAGTATCGTGGGACAGGGCTATCAGCCCCAGCATTTT
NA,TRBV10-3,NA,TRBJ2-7,CAIAGTSSYEQYF,TGTGCCATAGCCGGGACGTCTTCTTACGAGCAGTACTTC
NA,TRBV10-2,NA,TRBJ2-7,CASSDFDKALSYEQYF,TGCGCCAGCAGTGACTTTGACAAGGCCCTTTCCTACGAGCAGTACTTC
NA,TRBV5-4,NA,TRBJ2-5,CASSTWWGETQYF,TGTGCCAGCAGCACGTGGTGGGGAGAGACCCAGTACTTC
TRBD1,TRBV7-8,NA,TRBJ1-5,CASSVGTGLGNQPQHF,TGTGCCAGCAGCGTCGGGACAGGTTTAGGCAATCAGCCCCAGCATTTT
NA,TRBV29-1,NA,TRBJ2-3,CSVVLGSLTDTQYF,TGCAGCGTTGTTCTGGGGAGCCTCACAGATACGCAGTATTTT
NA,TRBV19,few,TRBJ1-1,CASSLGDVESTEAFF,TGTGCCAGTAGTTTGGGGGACGTGGAAAGCACTGAAGCTTTCTTT
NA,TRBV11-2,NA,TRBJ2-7,CASSLHWGGGEEQYF,TGTGCCAGCAGCTTACATTGGGGAGGGGGTGAGGAGCAGTACTTC
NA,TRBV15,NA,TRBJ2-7,CATSRDLGVSYEQYF,TGTGCCACCAGCAGAGATCTTGGGGTCTCCTACGAGCAGTACTTC
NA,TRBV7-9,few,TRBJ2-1,CASSLALGDNEQFF,TGTGCCAGCAGCTTAGCTCTGGGGGACAATGAGCAGTTCTTC
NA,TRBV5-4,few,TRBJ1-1,CASSLGPNTEAFF,TGTGCCAGCAGCTTGGGGCCGAACACTGAAGCTTTCTTT
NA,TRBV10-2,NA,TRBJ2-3,CASLGGSSADTQYF,TGCGCCAGCCTGGGGGGAAGTTCGGCAGATACGCAGTATTTT
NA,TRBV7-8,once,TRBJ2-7,CASILGGGSDYEQYF,TGTGCCAGTATCCTAGGGGGGGGCAGCGACTACGAGCAGTACTTC
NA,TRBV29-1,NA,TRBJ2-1,CSVFGTQQFF,TGCAGCGTTTTTGGGACACAGCAGTTCTTC
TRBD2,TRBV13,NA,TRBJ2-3,CASSRDSGSSDTQYF,TGTGCCAGCAGCAGGGATAGCGGGAGTTCAGATACGCAGTATTTT
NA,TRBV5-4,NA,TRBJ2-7,CASSLPYSYEQYF,TGTGCCAGCAGCTTGCCCTACAGCTACGAGCAGTACTTC
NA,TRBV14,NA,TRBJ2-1,CASSQAWGRSREFF,TGTGCCAGCAGCCAAGCATGGGGCAGGTCCCGGGAGTTCTTC
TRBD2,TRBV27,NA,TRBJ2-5,CASSSSGRKTQYF,TGTGCCAGCAGTTCTAGCGGGAGAAAGACCCAGTACTTC
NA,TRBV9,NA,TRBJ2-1,CASSVAPGRNEQFF,TGTGCCAGCAGCGTAGCGCCAGGTAGGAATGAGCAGTTCTTC
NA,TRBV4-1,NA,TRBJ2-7,CASSQVSSLIYEQYF,TGCGCCAGCAGCCAAGTCTCTAGCTTGATATACGAGCAGTACTTC
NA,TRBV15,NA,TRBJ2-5,CATSREVGETQYF,TGTGCCACCAGCAGAGAAGTTGGGGAGACCCAGTACTTC
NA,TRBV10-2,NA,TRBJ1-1,CASSEGVNTEAFF,TGCGCCAGCAGTGAAGGAGTGAACACTGAAGCTTTCTTT
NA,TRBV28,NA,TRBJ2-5,CASSLLGSEQETQYF,TGTGCCAGCAGTTTATTAGGGTCGGAACAAGAGACCCAGTACTTC
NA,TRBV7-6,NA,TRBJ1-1,CASRAGRGNTEAFF,TGTGCCAGCAGGGCAGGGAGAGGGAACACTGAAGCTTTCTTT
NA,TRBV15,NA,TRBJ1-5,CATSRDREPQHF,TGTGCCACCAGCAGAGACAGGGAGCCCCAGCATTTT
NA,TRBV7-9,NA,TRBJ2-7,CASSLAQAGHDEQYF,TGTGCCAGCAGCTTAGCGCAGGCTGGGCACGACGAGCAGTACTTC
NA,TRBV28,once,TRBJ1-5,CASSLWMGLEPQHF,TGTGCCAGCAGTTTATGGATGGGTTTGGAGCCCCAGCATTTT
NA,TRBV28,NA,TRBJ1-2,CASSPTTLDSPYGYTF,TGTGCCAGCAGCCCAACAACCCTCGACAGCCCGTATGGCTACACCTTC
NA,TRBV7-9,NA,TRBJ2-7,CATTPDRTSSYEQYF,TGTGCCACCACCCCTGACAGGACAAGCTCCTACGAGCAGTACTTC